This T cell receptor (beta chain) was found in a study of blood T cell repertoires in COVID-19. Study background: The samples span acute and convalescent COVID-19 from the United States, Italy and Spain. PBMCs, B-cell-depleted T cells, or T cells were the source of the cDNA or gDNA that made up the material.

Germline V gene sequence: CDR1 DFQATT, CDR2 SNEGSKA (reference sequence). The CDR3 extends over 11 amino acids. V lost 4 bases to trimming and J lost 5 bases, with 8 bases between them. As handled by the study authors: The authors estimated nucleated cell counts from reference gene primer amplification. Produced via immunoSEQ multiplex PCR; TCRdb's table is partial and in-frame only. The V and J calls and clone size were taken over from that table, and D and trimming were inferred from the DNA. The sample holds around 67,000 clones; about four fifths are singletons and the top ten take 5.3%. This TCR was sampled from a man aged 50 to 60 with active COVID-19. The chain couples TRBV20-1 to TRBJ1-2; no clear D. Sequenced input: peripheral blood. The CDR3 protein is CSATGDYGYTF. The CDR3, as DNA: TGCAGTGCTACCGGGGATTATGGCTACACCTTC.